A selection of T cell receptor beta chains follows, all from one sample in a study of T-cell reconstitution after alpha-beta-depleted transplantation in children. TCRdb reprocessed the PCR reads with MiXCR, giving one entry per CDR3 protein. Of 490,000 or so distinct CDR3 sequences in the sample, 12% were seen once. This material consisted of PBMCs from the stem cell graft donor, taken from the stem cell graft. The receptor source for this set is a human donor who donated a stem cell graft to a child with combined immunodeficiency. Both conserved end residues are part of each CDR3. D genes are given only for firm matches. Clone sizes are given selectively: once, few, many, or a class where the clone is expanded.

TRBJ1-2 TRBV12-3/TRBV12-4 - - TGTGCCAGCAGTTTTCAGGGGCGGTCCTATGGCTACACCTTC CASSFQGRSYGYTF
TRBJ1-3 TRBV29-1 many - TGCAGCGTTGAAGGGATTCTTGCCGACACCATATATTTT CSVEGILADTIYF
TRBJ2-3 TRBV11-2 - - TGTGCCAGCAGCTTCCATAGCTGGGGGCGGTCAGATACGCAGTATTTT CASSFHSWGRSDTQYF
TRBJ2-5 TRBV7-6 - TRBD2 TGTGCCAGCAGCCCTCACGGGGGGGTAGAGACCCAGTACTTC CASSPHGGVETQYF
TRBJ2-7 TRBV5-1 many - TGCGCCAGCAGCTTGGCGGGGCACGACGAGCAGTACTTC CASSLAGHDEQYF
TRBJ1-4 TRBV15 many TRBD1 TGTGCCACCAGCAGAGGAGTGGACAGGGAAGAAAAACTGTTTTTT CATSRGVDREEKLFF
TRBJ1-1 TRBV7-8 - - TGTGCCAGCACCGTCCGGCCCCGAGGGGTGAACACTGAAGCTTTCTTT CASTVRPRGVNTEAFF
TRBJ1-1 TRBV19 few - TGTGCCAGTAGTGATGGGCAGGGGAGTGTCACTGAAGCTTTCTTT CASSDGQGSVTEAFF
TRBJ2-7 TRBV20-1 - TRBD2 TGCAGTGCTAGTCCCCTAGCGGGAGGCTACGAGCAGTACTTC CSASPLAGGYEQYF
TRBJ2-7 TRBV29-1 many TRBD1 TGCAGCGTTCGACAGGGTTCGGACGAGCAGTACTTC CSVRQGSDEQYF
TRBJ2-1 TRBV4-3 few TRBD1 TGCGCCAGCAGCCTTGGACAGGGGTGGTACAATGAGCAGTTCTTC CASSLGQGWYNEQFF
TRBJ1-1 TRBV5-6 few - TGTGCCAGCAGCTCCTGGACTTTGGGGAACGCTGAAGCTTTCTTT CASSSWTLGNAEAFF
TRBJ2-3 TRBV4-3 many - TGCGCCAGCAGCCAAGAAGGGGTCAGCACAGATACGCAGTATTTT CASSQEGVSTDTQYF
TRBJ1-1 TRBV10-2 few - TGCGCCAGCGTAGCCATGAACACTGAAGCTTTCTTT CASVAMNTEAFF
TRBJ2-3 TRBV9 many TRBD2 TGTGCCAGCAGCGCAGAAGGGACTAGCAGAGGCACAGATACGCAGTATTTT CASSAEGTSRGTDTQYF
TRBJ2-3 TRBV4-3 - - TGCGCCAGCAGCCACCGGGTCCATGGGACAGATACGCAGTATTTT CASSHRVHGTDTQYF
TRBJ2-1 TRBV27 few - TGTGCCAGCGTCAGGGGTGCCGGGGATGAGCAGTTCTTC CASVRGAGDEQFF
TRBJ2-7 TRBV7-2 many - TGTGCCAGCAGCCCAAACAGCTACGAGCAGTACTTC CASSPNSYEQYF
TRBJ1-1 TRBV10-3 few - TGTGCCATCAGTGAAGGTAGACCTGGGGCTTTCTTT CAISEGRPGAFF
TRBJ2-2 TRBV24-1 many TRBD1 TGTGCCACCAGTGATAGGACAGGTTTCACCGGGGAGCTGTTTTTT CATSDRTGFTGELFF
TRBJ2-1 TRBV12-3/TRBV12-4 many - TGTGCCAGCAGTTTATGGAGGGATGAGCAGTTCTTC CASSLWRDEQFF
TRBJ2-3 TRBV7-8 once TRBD1 TGTGCCAGCAGCCAGCGGGACCCGGGACAGGGGCCAGATACGCAGTATTTT CASSQRDPGQGPDTQYF
TRBJ2-2 TRBV11-1 many - TGTGCCAGCAGCAGGGAGAGCACCGGGGAGCTGTTTTTT CASSRESTGELFF
TRBJ2-1 TRBV7-3 many - TGTGCCAGCAGCTTAGATTACACCTCCTACAATGAGCAGTTCTTC CASSLDYTSYNEQFF
TRBJ1-3 TRBV12-3/TRBV12-4 - - TGTGCCAGCAGACTCATGGGGGGCGCCTCTGGAAACACCATATATTTT CASRLMGGASGNTIYF
TRBJ2-1 TRBV6-2/TRBV6-3 few TRBD2 TGTGCCAGCAGGGGCTACGGGGGGGGTTACAATGAGCAGTTCTTC CASRGYGGGYNEQFF
TRBJ2-7 TRBV27 - TRBD1 TGTGCCAGCAGGGGAACGACAGGGGGCTACGAGCAGTACTTC CASRGTTGGYEQYF
TRBJ1-4 TRBV11-1 - - TGTGCCAGCAGCGATAGAAGTTACTCCGGGACGAAAAATGAAAAACTGTTTTTT CASSDRSYSGTKNEKLFF
TRBJ2-2 TRBV20-1 - - TGCAGTGCTAGAGACCCCGGCAGTCCCGGGGAGCTGTTTTTT CSARDPGSPGELFF
TRBJ2-3 TRBV20-1 many TRBD2 TGCAGTGCGGAGCAACTAGCGGGAGGGCCCCATACGCAGTATTTT CSAEQLAGGPHTQYF
TRBJ2-5 TRBV7-9 - - TGTGCCAGCAGCTTAGGTCTTCAGGGAGGTTTGGAGACCCAGTACTTC CASSLGLQGGLETQYF
TRBJ2-7 TRBV12-3/TRBV12-4 many TRBD1 TGTGCCAGCAGCCCGGGACAGGGACTCTCCTACGAGCAGTACTTC CASSPGQGLSYEQYF
TRBJ2-7 TRBV3-1 - - TGTGCCAGCAGCCGGGCCGGGCGCGAGCAGTACTTC CASSRAGREQYF
TRBJ2-1 TRBV6-5 many TRBD1 TGTGCCAGCAGTTACTCTGGGACAGGGTACAGTGAGCAGTTCTTC CASSYSGTGYSEQFF
TRBJ2-5 TRBV10-3 many TRBD1 TGTGCCATCAGTGGGGACAGGCCTAACTTGGGCGTTCGGGAGACCCAGTACTTC CAISGDRPNLGVRETQYF
TRBJ1-4 TRBV5-1 few TRBD1 TGCGCCAGCAGTCGACAGGGCGTAGCAACTAATGAAAAACTGTTTTTT CASSRQGVATNEKLFF